The 11 T cell receptor beta chains below come from one sample, sequenced in a study of long-term antiretroviral therapy in people with HIV. Running of the v3.0 immunoSEQ assay took place at survey level. Method: immunoSEQ multiplex PCR; TCRdb's copy keeps in-frame clones and lacks some. The data hold about 21,000 clones, with about four fifths observed a single time. Sequences were derived from unsorted PBMCs, sampled at the start of antiretroviral therapy. Receptors originate from a man between 50 and 59 years old with HIV.

This chain connects TRBV5-1 to TRBJ2-7, with D perhaps TRBD1 (5 bases). The ends were cut back, 0 bases at V and 3 bases at J, with 10 bases in the middle. The CDR3 contains 14 residues. From germline, CDR1 is SGHRS and CDR2 YFSETQ. CDR3 in amino acids: CASSLDRFVYEQYF. The CDR3 DNA reads TGCGCCAGCAGCTTGGACAGGTTCGTCTACGAGCAGTACTTC.

This chain joins TRBV6-6 and TRBJ2-7; 7 nucleotides align to TRBD1. After removal of 6 bases from V and 12 bases from J, the junction contained 17 bases not matched to a gene. The CDR3 contains 14 residues. Germline CDR1 MNHNY, CDR2 SVGAGI (reference sequence). The CDR3 DNA sequence: TGTGCCAGCAGACCAGACCCGGGACAGCTCCTAATGTACTTC. Translating gives CASRPDPGQLLMYF.

V is TRBV7-2 and J is TRBJ1-3; 11 bases fit TRBD1. CDR1 and CDR2 (germline): SGHTA, FQGNSA. V lost 5 bases and J lost 9; bases outside the gene matches: 3. This CDR3 has 13 residues. The DNA for the CDR3 is TGTGCCAGCAGCCGGGGACAGGGGGGCACCATATATTTT. It encodes CASSRGQGGTIYF.

This chain links TRBV19 with TRBJ2-1, with D unresolved. Trimming took off 3 bases at V and 0 bases at J, with 9 bases between the two ends. This CDR3 spans 15 amino acids. The V gene's germline CDR1 is LNHDA and CDR2 SQIVND (reference sequence). In nucleotides, the CDR3 is TGTGCCAGTAGTATCCGGTGGAACTCCTACAATGAGCAGTTCTTC. This sequence encodes CASSIRWNSYNEQFF.

A word on this clone: A junction boundary mismatches the germline segment, possibly from a read error. The chain has TRBV5-1 and TRBJ2-1; the D gene is possibly TRBD2 (5 bases). This CDR3 is built from 12 residues. Germline loops: CDR1 SGHRS, CDR2 YFSETQ. The CDR3 DNA is TGCGCCAGCACCTTGGTAGCGAATGAGCAGTTCTTC. Translating gives CASTLVANEQFF.

This chain joins TRBV25-1 and TRBJ2-2; D perhaps matches TRBD1 (5 bases). The germline CDR1 and CDR2 sequences are MGHDK and SYGVNS. This CDR3 is 14 amino acids long. Trimming removed 4 bases at V and 7 bases at J, with 13 bases between. The CDR3 protein is CASSVQGSNGELFF. As DNA, the CDR3 is TGTGCCAGCAGTGTTCAGGGTTCGAACGGGGAGCTGTTTTTT.

The rearrangement uses TRBV4-3 and TRBJ2-3; D possibly corresponds to TRBD2 (6 bases). The CDR3 has 15 amino acids. CDR1 is LGHNA and CDR2 is YSLEER in the germline V gene. Between the trimmed V and J ends, which lost 0 bases and 2 bases, there was a span of 9 bases. The CDR3 DNA reads TGCGCCAGCAGCCAAGAGGGCGGGGACACAGATACGCAGTATTTT. Amino acids: CASSQEGGDTDTQYF.

This clone was detected only a few times. The chain carries TRBV27 and TRBJ2-1, with TRBD2 matching over 8 bases. This CDR3 region has 17 residues. J gave up 3 bases and V 4 bases, and 11 bases lay outside the gene matches. The germline gives CDR1 MNHEY, CDR2 SMNVEV (reference sequence). The CDR3 protein is CASSYTAGGASYNEQFF. CDR3 sequence (DNA): TGTGCCAGCAGTTATACCGCCGGGGGGGCCAGCTACAATGAGCAGTTCTTC.

V gene TRBV10-2 combines with J gene TRBJ1-1; D is undetermined. V was trimmed by 2 bases and J by 5 bases, leaving 3 bases between them. Germline V CDR1 and CDR2: WSHSY, SAAADI. The CDR3 consists of 11 residues. The CDR3 bases are TGCGCCAGCAGTGAGATGACTGAAGCTTTCTTT. It specifies CASSEMTEAFF.

This chain links TRBV7-8 with TRBJ2-7, with 9 nucleotides matching TRBD1. Germline V gene lookup returns CDR1 SGHVS and CDR2 FQNEAQ. V dropped 3 bases and J dropped 3; count of bases not matched to a gene: 6. CDR3 length: 15 residues. The CDR3 region has the DNA TGTGCCAGCAGCTTCGACAGGGGGAGGCTCTACGAGCAGTACTTC. Residues: CASSFDRGRLYEQYF.

This clone was detected a few times. The rearrangement links TRBV27 to TRBJ1-2, with D possibly matching TRBD1 (6 bases). The CDR3 is 17 residues long. The germline gives CDR1 MNHEY, CDR2 SMNVEV (reference sequence). The V end lost 6 bases, the J end lost 0 bases, and 20 bases lay between the germline ends. The CDR3 reads CASSTRRQGRANYGYTF. The DNA for the CDR3 is TGTGCCAGCAGCACCAGAAGGCAGGGGAGAGCTAACTATGGCTACACCTTC.